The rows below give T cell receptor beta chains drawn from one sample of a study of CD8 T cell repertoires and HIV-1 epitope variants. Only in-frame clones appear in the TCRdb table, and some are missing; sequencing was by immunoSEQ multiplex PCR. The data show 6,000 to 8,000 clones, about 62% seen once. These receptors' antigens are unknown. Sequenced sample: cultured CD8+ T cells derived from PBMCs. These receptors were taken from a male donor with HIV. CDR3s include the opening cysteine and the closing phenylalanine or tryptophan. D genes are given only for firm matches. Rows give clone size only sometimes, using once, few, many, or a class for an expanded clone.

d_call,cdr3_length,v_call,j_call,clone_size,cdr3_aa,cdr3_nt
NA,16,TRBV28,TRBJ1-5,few,CASSSAPGISNQPQHF,TGTGCCAGCAGTTCCGCCCCAGGGATTAGCAATCAGCCCCAGCATTTT
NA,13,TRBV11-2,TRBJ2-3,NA,CASSLRTADTQYF,TGTGCCAGCAGCCTCAGGACAGCGGATACGCAGTATTTT
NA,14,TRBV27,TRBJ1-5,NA,CASSFGDSNQPQHF,TGTGCCAGCAGTTTCGGGGATAGCAATCAGCCCCAGCATTTT
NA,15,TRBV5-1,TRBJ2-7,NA,CASSGGQRVAYEQYF,TGCGCCAGCAGCGGAGGACAGAGGGTCGCCTACGAGCAGTACTTC
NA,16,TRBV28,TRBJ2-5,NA,CASTRGAGILQETQYF,TGTGCCAGCACCCGTGGAGCAGGGATTCTCCAAGAGACCCAGTACTTC
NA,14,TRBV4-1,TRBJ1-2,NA,CASSQDEMSYGYTF,TGCGCCAGCAGCCAAGACGAGATGAGCTATGGCTACACCTTC
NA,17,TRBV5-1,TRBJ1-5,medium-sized,CASSPVPDIGRAQPQHF,TGCGCCAGCAGCCCGGTACCTGACATCGGGAGGGCTCAGCCCCAGCATTTT
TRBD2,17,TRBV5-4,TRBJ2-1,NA,CASSRVSSGGSYNEQFF,TGTGCCAGCAGCAGGGTGTCTAGCGGGGGCTCCTACAATGAGCAGTTCTTC
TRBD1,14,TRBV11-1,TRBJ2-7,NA,CASSLGPGGYEQYF,TGTGCCAGCAGCTTAGGACCAGGGGGCTACGAGCAGTACTTC
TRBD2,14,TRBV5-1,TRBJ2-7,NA,CASSLIAGLYEQYF,TGCGCCAGCAGCTTGATAGCGGGACTCTACGAGCAGTACTTC
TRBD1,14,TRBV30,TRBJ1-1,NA,CACPGDRENTEAFF,TGTGCCTGCCCCGGGGACAGAGAGAACACTGAAGCTTTCTTT
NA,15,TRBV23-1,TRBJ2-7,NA,CASGLPDLSSYEQYF,TGCGCCAGCGGGCTACCGGACCTCAGCTCCTACGAGCAGTACTTC
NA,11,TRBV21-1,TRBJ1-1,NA,CASSRGTEAFF,TGTGCCAGCAGTAGAGGCACTGAAGCTTTCTTT
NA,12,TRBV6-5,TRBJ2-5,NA,CASSQDKETQYF,TGTGCCAGCAGCCAGGACAAAGAGACCCAGTACTTC
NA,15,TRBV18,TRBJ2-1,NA,CASSTGWDGYNEQFF,TGTGCCAGCTCCACGGGTTGGGACGGCTACAATGAGCAGTTCTTC
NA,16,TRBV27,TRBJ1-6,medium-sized,CASSLYAWDKNSPLHF,TGTGCCAGCAGTTTATACGCCTGGGACAAAAATTCACCCCTCCACTTT
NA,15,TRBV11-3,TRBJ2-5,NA,CASSLGQASGETQYF,TGTGCCAGCAGCTTAGGACAGGCCTCCGGAGAGACCCAGTACTTC
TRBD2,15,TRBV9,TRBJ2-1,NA,CASSPWTSGGREQFF,TGTGCCAGCAGCCCCTGGACTAGCGGGGGCCGGGAGCAGTTCTTC
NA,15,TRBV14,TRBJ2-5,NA,CASSQDRGLVETQYF,TGTGCCAGCAGCCAAGACAGGGGTTTGGTAGAGACCCAGTACTTC
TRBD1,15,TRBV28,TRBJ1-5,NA,CASTREGQGIQPQHF,TGTGCCAGCACCCGCGAGGGACAGGGGATTCAGCCCCAGCATTTT
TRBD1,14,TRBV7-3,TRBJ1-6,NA,CASSASGGHPPLHF,TGTGCCAGCAGCGCTTCAGGGGGCCATCCACCCCTCCACTTT
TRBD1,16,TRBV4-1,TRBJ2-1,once,CASASQDRGGPNEQFF,TGCGCCAGCGCCAGCCAGGACAGGGGGGGCCCAAATGAGCAGTTCTTC
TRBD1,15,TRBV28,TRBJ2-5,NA,CASSRESGGQETQYF,TGTGCCAGCAGTCGTGAATCAGGGGGCCAAGAGACCCAGTACTTC
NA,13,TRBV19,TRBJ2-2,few,CASSRPNTGELFF,TGTGCCAGCTCAAGGCCGAACACCGGGGAGCTGTTTTTT
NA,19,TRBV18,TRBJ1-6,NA,CASSPLWDDSGSYNSPLHF,TGTGCCAGCTCACCGCTATGGGATGATTCAGGCTCCTATAATTCACCCCTCCACTTT
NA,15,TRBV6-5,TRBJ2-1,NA,CASSSLLDSYNEQFF,TGTGCCAGCAGTTCCCTGCTTGACTCCTACAATGAGCAGTTCTTC
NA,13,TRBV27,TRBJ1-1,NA,CASSLGGGPEAFF,TGTGCCAGCAGTTTGGGGGGCGGGCCTGAAGCTTTCTTT
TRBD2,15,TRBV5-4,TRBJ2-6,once,CASSRGGAGANVLTF,TGTGCCAGCAGCCGGGGGGGGGCTGGGGCCAACGTCCTGACTTTC
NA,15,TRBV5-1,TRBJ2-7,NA,CASSPNWGSSYEQYF,TGCGCCAGCAGCCCTAATTGGGGGAGCTCCTACGAGCAGTACTTC
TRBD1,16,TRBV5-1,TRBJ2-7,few,CASSLSPGQGSYEQYF,TGCGCCAGCAGCTTGAGCCCGGGACAGGGATCTTACGAGCAGTACTTC
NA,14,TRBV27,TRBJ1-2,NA,CASSITGGTYGYTF,TGTGCCAGCAGTATAACAGGAGGGACTTATGGCTACACCTTC
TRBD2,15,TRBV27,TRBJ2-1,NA,CASNPGGGAYNEQFF,TGTGCCAGCAACCCCGGCGGGGGGGCCTACAATGAGCAGTTCTTC
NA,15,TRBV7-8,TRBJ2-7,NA,CASSLEVQATYEQYF,TGTGCCAGCAGCTTAGAGGTTCAGGCTACCTACGAGCAGTACTTC
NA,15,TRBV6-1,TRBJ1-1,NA,CASSEVGGDIAEAFF,TGTGCCAGCAGTGAAGTTGGAGGGGATATCGCTGAAGCTTTCTTT
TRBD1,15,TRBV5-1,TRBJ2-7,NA,CASSVLPGQGYEQYF,TGCGCCAGCAGCGTACTTCCGGGACAGGGGTACGAGCAGTACTTC
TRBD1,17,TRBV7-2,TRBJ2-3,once,CASSLKGRTGGVDTQYF,TGTGCCAGCAGCTTAAAGGGCCGGACAGGGGGCGTCGATACGCAGTATTTT
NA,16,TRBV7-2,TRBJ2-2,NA,CASSPPAGFNTGELFF,TGTGCCAGCAGCCCCCCGGCAGGTTTTAACACCGGGGAGCTGTTTTTT
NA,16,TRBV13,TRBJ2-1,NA,CASSFWGSAVENEQFF,TGTGCCAGCAGCTTTTGGGGGAGCGCTGTTGAAAATGAGCAGTTCTTC
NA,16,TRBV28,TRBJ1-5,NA,CASSLEAVSSNQPQHF,TGTGCCAGCAGTTTAGAGGCAGTTTCTAGCAATCAGCCCCAGCATTTT
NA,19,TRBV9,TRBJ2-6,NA,CASSPSGTPVSSGANVLTF,TGTGCCAGCAGCCCCTCGGGGACACCCGTTAGCTCTGGGGCCAACGTCCTGACTTTC
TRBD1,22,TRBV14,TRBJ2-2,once,CASSQGAGSTVLGQGLTGELFF,TGTGCCAGCAGCCAAGGCGCGGGTAGTACTGTTTTGGGACAGGGGCTCACCGGGGAGCTGTTTTTT
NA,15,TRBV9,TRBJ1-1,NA,CASSVEGTSRTEAFF,TGTGCCAGCAGCGTAGAAGGCACCTCGAGAACTGAAGCTTTCTTT
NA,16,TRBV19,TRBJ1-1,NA,CASSIGRDPGRGEAFF,TGTGCCAGTAGTATAGGCCGGGACCCGGGCAGGGGTGAAGCTTTCTTT
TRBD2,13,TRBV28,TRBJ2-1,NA,CASSILAGSEQFF,TGTGCCAGCAGTATTCTAGCGGGATCTGAGCAGTTCTTC